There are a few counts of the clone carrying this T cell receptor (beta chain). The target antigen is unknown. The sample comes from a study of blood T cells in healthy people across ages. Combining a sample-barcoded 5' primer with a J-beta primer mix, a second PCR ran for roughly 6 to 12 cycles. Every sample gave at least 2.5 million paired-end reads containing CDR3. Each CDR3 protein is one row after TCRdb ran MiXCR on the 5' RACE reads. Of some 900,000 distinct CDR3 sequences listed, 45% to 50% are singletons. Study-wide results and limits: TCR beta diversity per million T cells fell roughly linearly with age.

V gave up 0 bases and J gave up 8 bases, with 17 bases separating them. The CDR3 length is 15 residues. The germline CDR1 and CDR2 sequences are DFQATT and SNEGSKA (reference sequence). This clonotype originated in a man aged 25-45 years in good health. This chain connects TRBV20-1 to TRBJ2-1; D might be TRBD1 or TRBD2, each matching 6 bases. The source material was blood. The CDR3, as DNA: TGCAGTGCTAGAGAACCGGAGAGGGGGGCGGATGAGCAGTTCTTC. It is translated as CSAREPERGADEQFF.